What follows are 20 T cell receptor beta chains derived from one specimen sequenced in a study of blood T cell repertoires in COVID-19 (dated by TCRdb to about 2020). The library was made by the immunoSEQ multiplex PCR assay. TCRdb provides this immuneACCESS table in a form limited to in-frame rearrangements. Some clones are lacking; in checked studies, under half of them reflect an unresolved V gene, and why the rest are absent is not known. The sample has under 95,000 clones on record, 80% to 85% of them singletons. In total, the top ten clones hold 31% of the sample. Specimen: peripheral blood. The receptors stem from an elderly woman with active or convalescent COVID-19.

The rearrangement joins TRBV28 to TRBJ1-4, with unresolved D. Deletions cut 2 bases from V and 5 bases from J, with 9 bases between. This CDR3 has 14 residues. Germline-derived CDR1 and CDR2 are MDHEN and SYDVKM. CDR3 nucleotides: TGTGCCAGCAGTTTAAACGGAGGAAATGAAAAACTGTTTTTT. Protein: CASSLNGGNEKLFF.

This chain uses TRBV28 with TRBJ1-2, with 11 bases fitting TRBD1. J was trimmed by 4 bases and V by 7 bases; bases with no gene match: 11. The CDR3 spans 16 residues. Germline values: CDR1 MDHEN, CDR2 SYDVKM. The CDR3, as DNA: TGTGCCAGCATCAACCTGGGGGGGACAGGGGGCTATGGCTACACCTTC. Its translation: CASINLGGTGGYGYTF.

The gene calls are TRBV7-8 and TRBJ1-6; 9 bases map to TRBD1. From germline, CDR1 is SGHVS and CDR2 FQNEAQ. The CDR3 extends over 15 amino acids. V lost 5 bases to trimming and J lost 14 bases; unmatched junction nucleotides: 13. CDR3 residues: CASSLGPGQGQTLHF. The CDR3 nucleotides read TGTGCCAGCAGCCTGGGACCGGGACAGGGCCAGACCCTCCACTTT.

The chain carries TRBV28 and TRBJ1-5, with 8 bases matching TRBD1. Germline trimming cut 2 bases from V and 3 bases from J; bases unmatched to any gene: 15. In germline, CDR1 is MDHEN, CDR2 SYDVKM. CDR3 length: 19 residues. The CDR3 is CASSLRGTGLGGINQPQHF. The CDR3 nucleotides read TGTGCCAGCAGTTTAAGAGGGACAGGACTGGGGGGTATCAATCAGCCCCAGCATTTT.

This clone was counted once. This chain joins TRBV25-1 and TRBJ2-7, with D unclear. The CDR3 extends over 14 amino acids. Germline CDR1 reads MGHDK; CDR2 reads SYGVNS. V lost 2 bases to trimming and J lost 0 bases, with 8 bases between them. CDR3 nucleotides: TGTGCCAGCAGTGAAATCCAGGACTCCTACGAGCAGTACTTC. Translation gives CASSEIQDSYEQYF.

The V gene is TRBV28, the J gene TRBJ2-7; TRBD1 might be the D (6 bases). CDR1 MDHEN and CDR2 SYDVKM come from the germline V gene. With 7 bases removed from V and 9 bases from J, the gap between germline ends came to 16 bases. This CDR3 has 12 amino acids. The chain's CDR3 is CASTGDTRVQYF. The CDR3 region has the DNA TGTGCCAGCACCGGGGACACAAGGGTGCAGTACTTC. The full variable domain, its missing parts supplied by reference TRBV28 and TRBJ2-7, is DVKVTQSSRYLVKRTGEKVFLECVQDMDHENMFWYRQDPGLGLRLIYFSYDVKMKEKGDIPEGYSVSREKKERFSLILESASTNQTSMYLCASTGDTRVQYFGPGTRLTVT.

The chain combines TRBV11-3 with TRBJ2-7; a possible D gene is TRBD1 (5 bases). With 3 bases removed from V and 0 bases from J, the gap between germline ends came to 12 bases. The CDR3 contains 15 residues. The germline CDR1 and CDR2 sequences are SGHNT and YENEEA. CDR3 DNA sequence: TGTGCCAGCAGCTTTTCCAGGGATAGCTCCTACGAGCAGTACTTC. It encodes CASSFSRDSSYEQYF.

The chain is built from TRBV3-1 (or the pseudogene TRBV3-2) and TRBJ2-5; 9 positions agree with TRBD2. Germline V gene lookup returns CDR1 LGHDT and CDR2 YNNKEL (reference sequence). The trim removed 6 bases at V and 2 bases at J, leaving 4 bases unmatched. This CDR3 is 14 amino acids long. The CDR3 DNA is TGTGCCAGCAGGCGGGAGGGCCGACAAGAGACCCAGTACTTC. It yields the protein CASRREGRQETQYF.

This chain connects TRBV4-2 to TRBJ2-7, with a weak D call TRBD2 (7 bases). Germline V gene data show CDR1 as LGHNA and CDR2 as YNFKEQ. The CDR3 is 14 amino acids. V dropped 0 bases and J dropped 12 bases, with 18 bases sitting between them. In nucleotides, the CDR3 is TGTGCCAGCAGCCAAGAGGGGGGGCCCCAGCGAATGTACTTC. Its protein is CASSQEGGPQRMYF.

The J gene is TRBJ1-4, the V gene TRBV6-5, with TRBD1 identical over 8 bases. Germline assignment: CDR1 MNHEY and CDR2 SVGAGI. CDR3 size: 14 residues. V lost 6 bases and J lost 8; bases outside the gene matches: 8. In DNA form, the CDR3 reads TGTGCCAGCAGCCAGACAGGGGTACGAGAAAAACTGTTTTTT. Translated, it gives CASSQTGVREKLFF.

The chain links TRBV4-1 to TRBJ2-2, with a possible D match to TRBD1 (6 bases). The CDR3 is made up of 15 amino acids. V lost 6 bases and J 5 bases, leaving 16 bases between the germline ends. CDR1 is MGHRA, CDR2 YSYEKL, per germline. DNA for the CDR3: TGCGCCAGCAGGTTCTCGACAGGACGTACCGGGGAGCTGTTTTTT. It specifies CASRFSTGRTGELFF.

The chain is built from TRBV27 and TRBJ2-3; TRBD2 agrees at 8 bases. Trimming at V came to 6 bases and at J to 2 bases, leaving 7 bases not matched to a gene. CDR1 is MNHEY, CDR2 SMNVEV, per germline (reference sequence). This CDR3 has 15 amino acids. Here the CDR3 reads CASSRRGGDTDTQYF. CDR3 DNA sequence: TGTGCCAGCAGCAGACGGGGGGGAGACACAGATACGCAGTATTTT.

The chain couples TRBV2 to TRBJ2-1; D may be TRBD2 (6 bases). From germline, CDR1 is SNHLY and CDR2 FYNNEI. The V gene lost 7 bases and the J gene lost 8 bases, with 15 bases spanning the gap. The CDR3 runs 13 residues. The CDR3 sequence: CASNRGMSDEQFF. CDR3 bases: TGTGCCAGCAATCGCGGGATGTCGGATGAGCAGTTCTTC.

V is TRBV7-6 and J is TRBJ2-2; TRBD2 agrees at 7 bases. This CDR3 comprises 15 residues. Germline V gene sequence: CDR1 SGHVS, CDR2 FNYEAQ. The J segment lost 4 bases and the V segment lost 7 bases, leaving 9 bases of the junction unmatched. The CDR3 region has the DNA TGTGCCAGCACCCCCACCCCTAGCGGCACCGGGGAGCTGTTTTTT. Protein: CASTPTPSGTGELFF.

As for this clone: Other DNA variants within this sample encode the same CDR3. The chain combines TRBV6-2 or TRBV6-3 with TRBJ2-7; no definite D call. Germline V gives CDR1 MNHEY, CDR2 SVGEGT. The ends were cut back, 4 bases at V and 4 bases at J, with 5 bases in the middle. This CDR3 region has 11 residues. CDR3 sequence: CASSSNYEQYF. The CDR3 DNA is TGTGCCAGCAGTTCTAATTACGAGCAGTACTTC.

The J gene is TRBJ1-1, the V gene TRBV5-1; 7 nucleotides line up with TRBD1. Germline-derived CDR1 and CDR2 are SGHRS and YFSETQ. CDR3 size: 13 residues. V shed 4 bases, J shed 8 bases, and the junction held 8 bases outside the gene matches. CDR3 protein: CASSQTGPLEAFF. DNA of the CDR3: TGCGCCAGCAGCCAGACAGGGCCCCTCGAAGCTTTCTTT.

The CDR3 protein is CAWSVRGSGQFF. In DNA, the CDR3 is TGTGCCTGGAGTGTACGCGGGAGCGGGCAGTTCTTC. V and J are TRBV30 and TRBJ2-1; 7 bases agree with TRBD2. From germline, CDR1 is GTSNPN and CDR2 SVGIG (reference sequence). The CDR3 contains 12 residues. The V and J ends lost 0 bases and 12 bases, in that order; junction bases with no gene match: 5.

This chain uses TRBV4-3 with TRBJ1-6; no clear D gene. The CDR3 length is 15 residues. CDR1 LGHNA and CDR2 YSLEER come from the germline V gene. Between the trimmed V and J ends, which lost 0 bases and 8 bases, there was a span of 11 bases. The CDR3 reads CASSQDTADYSPLHF. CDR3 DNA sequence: TGCGCCAGCAGCCAAGATACGGCAGACTATTCACCCCTCCACTTT.

The CDR3, as DNA: TGTGCCAGCAGCTTAACGACAGGGGGAGTAGCCGGGGAGCTGTTTTTT. Translation gives CASSLTTGGVAGELFF. The chain recombines TRBV7-3 with TRBJ2-2; 9 bases match TRBD1. Germline V gene lookup returns CDR1 SGHTA and CDR2 FQGTGA. The ends lost 0 bases at V and 6 bases at J; junction bases unmatched: 5. CDR3 length: 16 amino acids. The complete variable domain, with remaining parts taken from reference TRBV7-3 and TRBJ2-2, reads GAGVSQTPSNKVTEKGKYVELRCDPISGHTALYWYRQSLGQGPEFLIYFQGTGAADDSGLPNDRFFAVRPEGSVSTLKIQRTERGDSAVYLCASSLTTGGVAGELFFGEGSRLTVL.

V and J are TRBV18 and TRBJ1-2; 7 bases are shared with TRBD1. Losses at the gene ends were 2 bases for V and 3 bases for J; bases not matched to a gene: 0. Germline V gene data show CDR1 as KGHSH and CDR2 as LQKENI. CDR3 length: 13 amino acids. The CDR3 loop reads CASSPDRDYGYTF. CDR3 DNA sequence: TGTGCCAGCTCACCAGACAGGGACTATGGCTACACCTTC. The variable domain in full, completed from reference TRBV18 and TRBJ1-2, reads NAGVMQNPRHLVRRRGQEARLRCSPMKGHSHVYWYRQLPEEGLKFMVYLQKENIIDESGMPKERFSAEFPKEGPSILRIQQVVRGDSAAYFCASSPDRDYGYTFGSGTRLTVV.